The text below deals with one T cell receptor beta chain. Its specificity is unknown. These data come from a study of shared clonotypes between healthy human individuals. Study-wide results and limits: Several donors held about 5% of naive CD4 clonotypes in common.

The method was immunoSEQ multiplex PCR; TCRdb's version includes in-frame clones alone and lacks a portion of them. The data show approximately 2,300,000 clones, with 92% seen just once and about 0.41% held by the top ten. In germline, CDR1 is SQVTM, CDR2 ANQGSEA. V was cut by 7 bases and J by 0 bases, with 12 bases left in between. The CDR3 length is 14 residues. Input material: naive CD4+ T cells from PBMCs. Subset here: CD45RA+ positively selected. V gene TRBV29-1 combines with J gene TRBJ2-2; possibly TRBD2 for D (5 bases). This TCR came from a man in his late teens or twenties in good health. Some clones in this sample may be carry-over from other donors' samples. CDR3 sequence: CSGAALPNTGELFF. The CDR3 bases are TGCAGCGGAGCGGCCCTCCCGAACACCGGGGAGCTGTTTTTT.